These T cell receptor beta chains were read from a single sample in a study of T cells in Graves' hyperthyroidism and ophthalmopathy. One entry per CDR3 protein, called by TCRdb with MiXCR from the multiplex PCR reads. The table has about 610,000 distinct CDR3 sequences, just over 45% seen once; the top ten hold around 8%. The sample consisted of peripheral blood or thyroid tissue (not recorded which). The receptor source for this set is a woman between 18 and 30 years old with Graves' hyperthyroidism. Both conserved end residues are part of each CDR3. The D gene is left open where the match is weak. Rows may omit the clone size; those that give it use once, few, many or a size class.

v_call	clone_size	j_call	d_call	cdr3_nt	cdr3_aa
TRBV7-9	-	TRBJ2-5	TRBD2	TGTGCCAGCAGCCAAGGCGGGGGAGGGACAGAGACCCAGTACTTC	CASSQGGGGTETQYF
TRBV2	-	TRBJ1-1	TRBD1	TGTGCCAGCAGCCCAACAGGACAGGGGATACTCCCTGAAGCTTTCTTT	CASSPTGQGILPEAFF
TRBV7-2	-	TRBJ2-7	-	TGTGCCAGCAGCTTAAGCGGAGGGGGGACGGGGCAGTACTTC	CASSLSGGGTGQYF
TRBV19	-	TRBJ1-1	-	TGTGCCAGTAGTCCCGGGGCCTACAATGAAGCTTTCTTT	CASSPGAYNEAFF
TRBV7-8	few	TRBJ1-4	-	TGTGCCAGCAGCTTAAGAGTAGCGGCCTACAATGAAAAACTGTTTTTT	CASSLRVAAYNEKLFF
TRBV7-6	many	TRBJ2-7	TRBD1	TGTGCCAGCAGCTCGGGTCCGGACAGGGTCTACGAGCAGTACTTC	CASSSGPDRVYEQYF
TRBV6-5	many	TRBJ1-2	-	TGTGCCAGCGATTCCTCGGGGCCCTTCGGGGGCTACACCTTC	CASDSSGPFGGYTF
TRBV12-3/TRBV12-4	-	TRBJ1-2	TRBD1	TGTGCCAGCAGCGCGGACAGGAGAAACTATGGCTACACCTTC	CASSADRRNYGYTF
TRBV10-3	-	TRBJ2-7	TRBD2	TGTGCCATCAGTCCCTTTAGCGGGAGCTACGAGCAGTACTTC	CAISPFSGSYEQYF
TRBV4-2	few	TRBJ1-5	-	TGTGCCAGCAGCCCGAGGGACGGAGACAATCAGCCCCAGCATTTT	CASSPRDGDNQPQHF
TRBV12-5	many	TRBJ2-7	TRBD1	TGTGCTAGTGGTTCCCCGGACAGGGAAGACGAGCAGTACTTC	CASGSPDREDEQYF
TRBV29-1	many	TRBJ1-2	-	TGCAGCGGGGCCACCGGGCGGAGCTATGGCTACACCTTC	CSGATGRSYGYTF
TRBV12-3/TRBV12-4	once	TRBJ1-5	TRBD1	TGTGCCAGCAGTGCTAGGGGGCGGGGTGAACCCCAGCATTTT	CASSARGRGEPQHF
TRBV4-2	-	TRBJ1-4	TRBD1	TGTGCCAGCAGCCGAACCGGGACAGGGTATGAAAAACTGTTTTTT	CASSRTGTGYEKLFF
TRBV15	-	TRBJ1-2	-	TGTGCCACCAGCAGCCCCGGGACAAACTATGGCTACACCTTC	CATSSPGTNYGYTF
TRBV3-1	few	TRBJ1-2	-	TGTGCCAGCAGCTATCATAGCCTGAATAACTATGGCTACACCTTC	CASSYHSLNNYGYTF
TRBV27	many	TRBJ2-7	-	TGTGCCAGCAGTTTTACGAGACTAGCCTACGAGCAGTACTTC	CASSFTRLAYEQYF
TRBV5-1	many	TRBJ1-2	-	TGCGCCAGCAGCACTGAGGACGGACCGGTCTATGGCTACACCTTC	CASSTEDGPVYGYTF
TRBV6-1	-	TRBJ1-5	-	TGTGCCAGCACCCCGGCGGGAGCGGGTAGGGGCAATCAGCCCCAGCATTTT	CASTPAGAGRGNQPQHF
TRBV9	many	TRBJ2-1	TRBD2	TGTGCCAGCAGCGAGGGGGTCGGTAGCGGGGGCTACAATGAGCAGTTCTTC	CASSEGVGSGGYNEQFF
TRBV19	-	TRBJ2-3	TRBD1	TGTGCCAGCACGCCAGGGGGCAGAGATACGCAGTATTTT	CASTPGGRDTQYF
TRBV7-2	many	TRBJ2-2	-	TGTGCCAGCAGCTTAATGGATGACGGGGAGCTGTTTTTT	CASSLMDDGELFF
TRBV20-1	-	TRBJ2-6	TRBD1	TGCAGTGCTAGGGGTCAGGGGGTGAACGTCCTGACTTTC	CSARGQGVNVLTF
TRBV9	many	TRBJ1-6	-	TGTGCCAGCAGCGTATCCAGGGAAACTAAACCTTCACCCCTCCACTTT	CASSVSRETKPSPLHF
TRBV29-1	-	TRBJ2-7	TRBD1	TGCAGCGTTGCCGTGGGCAGGGGGTACGAGCAGTACTTC	CSVAVGRGYEQYF
TRBV7-2	many	TRBJ1-5	-	TGTGCCAGCAGCTTAGACAGGAATCAGCCCCAGCATTTT	CASSLDRNQPQHF
TRBV20-1	few	TRBJ1-1	-	TGCAGTGCTAGAGCCAGACCCCGGACGGACTCGGACACTGAAGCTTTCTTT	CSARARPRTDSDTEAFF
TRBV5-1	many	TRBJ2-7	-	TGCGCCAGCAGCTTGAAGGGATGGGGGAAATCCTACGAGCAGTACTTC	CASSLKGWGKSYEQYF
TRBV29-1	-	TRBJ2-7	-	TGCAGCGTTGTGGGGGCTGACGAGCAGTACTTC	CSVVGADEQYF
TRBV20-1	-	TRBJ2-2	-	TGCAGTGCTAGAGCCGGTTACCTCGCCGGGGAGCTGTTCTTT	CSARAGYLAGELFF
TRBV7-6	-	TRBJ2-7	TRBD1	TGTGCCAGCAGCCAAGGGGACAGGGTACACTACGAGCAGTACTTC	CASSQGDRVHYEQYF
TRBV13	many	TRBJ2-5	-	TGTGCCAGCAGCCTACAGGGCTCTGGGGAGACCCAGTACTTC	CASSLQGSGETQYF
TRBV10-2	many	TRBJ2-7	TRBD2	TGCGCCAGCAGTGACGGGACTACATCCTACGAGCAGTACTTC	CASSDGTTSYEQYF
TRBV5-1	many	TRBJ2-7	-	TGCGCCAGCAGCTTGACCGACAGGTTAAGCTCCTACGAGCAGTACTTC	CASSLTDRLSSYEQYF
TRBV9	many	TRBJ2-7	-	TGTGCCAGCAGCGTATTCCCTGCAGGAGGACCCTACGAGCAGTACTTC	CASSVFPAGGPYEQYF
TRBV7-8	-	TRBJ1-2	-	TGTGCCAGCAGCTTAAGCTACACCTTC	CASSLSYTF
TRBV19	many	TRBJ2-2	-	TGTGCCAGTAGGATTCCGCTGGGGAGGACGAACACCGGGGAGCTGTTTTTT	CASRIPLGRTNTGELFF
TRBV6-8	many	TRBJ1-1	-	TGTGCCAGCTCAGCCAGGGTGACTGAAGCTTTCTTT	CASSARVTEAFF